The clone carrying this T cell receptor beta chain was found once. The method was immunoSEQ multiplex PCR; TCRdb's version includes in-frame clones alone and lacks a portion of them. The sample contains approximately 45,000 clones, 90% of which appear only once. This record comes from a study of blood T cell repertoires in COVID-19. Turning to the study itself: PBMCs, B-cell-depleted T cells, or T cells provided the cDNA or gDNA that made up the material.

The V segment lost 5 bases and the J segment 6 bases; nucleotides outside the gene matches: 5. CDR1 and CDR2 (germline): SGHTA, FQGNSA. The CDR3 sequence is 14 residues long. The chain uses TRBV7-2 and TRBJ1-5; 9 bases map to TRBD1. The sequencing sample was made of peripheral blood. The sequence was collected from a man aged 65 to 85 with acute or convalescent COVID-19. CDR3 loop: CASSPRQGGQPQHF. The CDR3 DNA follows: TGTGCCAGCAGCCCGCGACAGGGGGGTCAGCCCCAGCATTTT.